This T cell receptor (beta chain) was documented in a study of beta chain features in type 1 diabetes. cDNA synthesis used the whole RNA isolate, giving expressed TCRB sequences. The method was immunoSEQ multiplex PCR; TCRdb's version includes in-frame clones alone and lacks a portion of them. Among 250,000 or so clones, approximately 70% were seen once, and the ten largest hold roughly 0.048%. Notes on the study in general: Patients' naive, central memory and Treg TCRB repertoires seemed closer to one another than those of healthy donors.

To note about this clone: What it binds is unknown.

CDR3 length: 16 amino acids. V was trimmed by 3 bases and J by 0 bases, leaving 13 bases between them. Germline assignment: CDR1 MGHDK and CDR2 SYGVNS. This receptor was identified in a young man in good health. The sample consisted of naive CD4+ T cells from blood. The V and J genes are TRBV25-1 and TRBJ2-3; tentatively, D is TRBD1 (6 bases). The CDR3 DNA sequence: TGTGCCAGCAGTGACGGACAGAGCCTGAGCACAGATACGCAGTATTTT. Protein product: CASSDGQSLSTDTQYF.